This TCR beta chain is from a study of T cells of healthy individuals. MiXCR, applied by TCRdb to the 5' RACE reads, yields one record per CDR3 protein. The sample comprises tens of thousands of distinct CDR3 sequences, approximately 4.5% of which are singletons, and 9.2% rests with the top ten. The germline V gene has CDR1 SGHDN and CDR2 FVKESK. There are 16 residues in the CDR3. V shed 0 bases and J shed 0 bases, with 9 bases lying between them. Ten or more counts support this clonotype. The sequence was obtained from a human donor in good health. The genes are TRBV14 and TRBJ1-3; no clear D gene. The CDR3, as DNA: TGTGCCAGCAGCCAAGAAAGTCGGTTCTCTGGAAACACCATATATTTT. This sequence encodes CASSQESRFSGNTIYF.